This T cell receptor (beta chain) is drawn from a study of blood T cell repertoires in COVID-19. This clone was counted a few times. Per the original methods: How many nucleated cells were present was estimated from reference gene primer amplification. Generated by immunoSEQ multiplex PCR, the TCRdb table keeps only in-frame clones and is missing some. The V and J calls and clone size come from that table; D and trimming were worked out from the DNA. The table shows roughly 130,000 clones, with 84% occurring only once. Germline CDR1 is SGHDT and CDR2 is YYEEEE. Trimming stripped 4 bases from V and 2 bases from J, with 13 bases between. The CDR3 is made up of 14 amino acids.

Source material: peripheral blood. This sequence joins TRBV5-6 and TRBJ2-7; tentative D call: TRBD1 (5 bases). The sequence was obtained from a woman in her twenties or thirties who had recovered from COVID-19. CDR3 amino acids: CASSVMDTPYEQYF. CDR3 bases: TGTGCCAGCAGCGTCATGGACACTCCCTACGAGCAGTACTTC.